The present T cell receptor beta chain was sequenced within a study of human T cells and chemical hapten exposure. In this sample, this clonotype turned up many times. As for time point: pre-sensitization, week 0. Noted treatment: therapeutic diphenylcyclopropenone sensitization with weekly scalp DPC. In the original workflow: There were a median of around 96,000 TCRs per sample, with a range from about 23,224 to 690,600. MiXCR, applied by TCRdb to the RACE reads, yields one record per CDR3 protein. Here the V and J calls rest on TCRdb's processing, not on the authors' analysis. Of tens of thousands of distinct CDR3 sequences detected, approximately 15% appear once; the ten largest clones hold roughly 4.6%. The junction had 11 bases not matched to a gene; V was cut back by 5 bases and J by 3 bases. The CDR3 covers 17 residues. Germline CDR1 reads SEHNR; CDR2 reads FQNEAQ (reference sequence).

Material: whole blood, obtained in connection with sensitization to the hapten diphenylcyclopropenone (DPC). The source of this sequence is a woman in her fifties or sixties with alopecia areata. Some clones in this sample may be carry-over from other donors' samples. The J gene is TRBJ2-3, the V gene TRBV7-9; 10 bases match TRBD2. CDR3 bases: TGTGCCAGCAGCCAAACGAATGGACTAGCGGAGACAGATACGCAGTATTTT. Translated: CASSQTNGLAETDTQYF.